This TCR beta chain was profiled in a study of blood T cell repertoires in COVID-19. About the study: COVID-19 samples from acute and convalescent phases originated in the United States, Italy and Spain.

The CDR3 consists of 16 residues. Trimming removed 4 bases from V and 3 bases from J; junction bases left unmatched: 6. The V gene's germline CDR1 is MNHEY and CDR2 SMNVEV (reference sequence). Assay used: immunoSEQ multiplex PCR; TCRdb lists only in-frame clones, some missing. There are 100,000 to 150,000 clones in the sample; under 85% occur only once, and 10% to 15% lies in the top ten. Sequencing was carried out using peripheral blood. This receptor was taken from a man aged 55-75 years with acute or convalescent COVID-19. The chain uses TRBV27 and TRBJ2-2; TRBD1 agrees at 9 bases. DNA for the CDR3: TGTGCCAGCAGTTACGGGACAGGGAGGTACACCGGGGAGCTGTTTTTT. This translates into CASSYGTGRYTGELFF.